These 2 T cell receptor beta chains came from one sample sequenced in a study of early T cells in non-severe SARS-CoV-2 infection. TCRdb re-derived calls from the 5' RACE reads in MiXCR, one entry per CDR3 protein. The table includes roughly 29,000 distinct CDR3 sequences, about 4.5% detected once. The sample was whole blood. The source of these receptors is an adult who was a healthcare worker with PCR-confirmed SARS-CoV-2 infection or an uninfected control (not recorded which).

This clonotype was seen only a few times. The V call is TRBV12-3 or TRBV12-4, the J call TRBJ1-2; possible D gene TRBD1, 6 bases. V lost 5 bases and J 7 bases, leaving 14 bases between the germline ends. The CDR3 has 13 residues. The chain's CDR3 is CASSGPGEGGYTF. The DNA of the CDR3 is TGTGCCAGCAGTGGCCCAGGGGAGGGTGGCTACACCTTC.

This clonotype was observed at least ten times. V gene TRBV12-3 or TRBV12-4 combines with J gene TRBJ1-1; no clear D gene. This CDR3 comprises 13 residues. Trimming shortened V by 0 bases and J by 3 bases, and 5 bases separated the two germline ends. In nucleotides, the CDR3 is TGTGCCAGCAGTTTAGCGCTTTACACTGAAGCTTTCTTT. Its protein product is CASSLALYTEAFF.